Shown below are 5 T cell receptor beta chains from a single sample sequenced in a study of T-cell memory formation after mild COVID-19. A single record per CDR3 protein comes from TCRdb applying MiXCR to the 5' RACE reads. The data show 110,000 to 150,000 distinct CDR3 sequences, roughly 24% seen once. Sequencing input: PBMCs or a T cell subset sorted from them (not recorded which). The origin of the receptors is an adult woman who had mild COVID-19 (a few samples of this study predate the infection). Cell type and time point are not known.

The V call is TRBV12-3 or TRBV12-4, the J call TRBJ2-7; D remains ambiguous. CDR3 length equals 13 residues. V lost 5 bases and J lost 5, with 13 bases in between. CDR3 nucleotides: TGTGCCAGCAGTCTCACGGAGAAGGACGAGCAGTACTTC. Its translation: CASSLTEKDEQYF.

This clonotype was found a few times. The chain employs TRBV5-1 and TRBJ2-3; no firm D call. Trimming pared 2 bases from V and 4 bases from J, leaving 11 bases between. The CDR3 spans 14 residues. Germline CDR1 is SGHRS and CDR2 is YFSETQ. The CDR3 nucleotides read TGCGCCAGCAGCTTCCCCATCCGGCCAGATACGCAGTATTTT. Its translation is CASSFPIRPDTQYF.

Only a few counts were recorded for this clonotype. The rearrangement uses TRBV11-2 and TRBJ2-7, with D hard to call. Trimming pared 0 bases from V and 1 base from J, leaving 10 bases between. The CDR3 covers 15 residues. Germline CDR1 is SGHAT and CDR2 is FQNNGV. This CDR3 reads CASSLESSLSYEQYF. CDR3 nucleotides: TGTGCCAGCAGCTTAGAGAGCTCCTTGTCCTACGAGCAGTACTTC. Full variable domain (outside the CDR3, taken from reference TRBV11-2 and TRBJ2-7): EAGVAQSPRYKIIEKRQSVAFWCNPISGHATLYWYQQILGQGPKLLIQFQNNGVVDDSQLPKDRFSAERLKGVDSTLKIQPAKLEDSAVYLCASSLESSLSYEQYFGPGTRLTVT.

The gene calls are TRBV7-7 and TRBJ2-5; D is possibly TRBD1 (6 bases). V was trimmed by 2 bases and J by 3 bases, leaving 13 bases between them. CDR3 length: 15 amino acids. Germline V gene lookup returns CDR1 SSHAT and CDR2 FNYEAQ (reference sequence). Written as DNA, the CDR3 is TGTGCCAGCAGCTTATATCAGGGGAGAGAAGAGACCCAGTACTTC. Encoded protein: CASSLYQGREETQYF.

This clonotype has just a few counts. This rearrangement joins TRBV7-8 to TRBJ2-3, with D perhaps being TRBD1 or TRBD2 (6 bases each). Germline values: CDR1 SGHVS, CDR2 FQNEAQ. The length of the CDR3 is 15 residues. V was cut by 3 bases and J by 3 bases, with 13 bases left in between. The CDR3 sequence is CASSFLGGKTDTQYF. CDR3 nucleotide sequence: TGTGCCAGCAGCTTTCTCGGGGGCAAGACAGATACGCAGTATTTT. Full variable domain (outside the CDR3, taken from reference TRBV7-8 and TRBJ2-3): GAGVSQSPRYKVAKRGQDVALRCDPISGHVSLFWYQQALGQGPEFLTYFQNEAQLDKSGLPSDRFFAERPEGSVSTLKIQRTQQEDSAVYLCASSFLGGKTDTQYFGPGTRLTVL.